Listed below are T cell receptor beta chains from one sample, sequenced in a study of blood T cells in healthy people across ages. TCRdb analysed the 5' RACE reads with MiXCR anew, one entry per CDR3 protein. The profile shows some 710,000 distinct CDR3 sequences, roughly 46% of them singletons. The material sequenced was blood. These receptors all come from an elderly man in good health. CDR3s include the opening cysteine and the closing phenylalanine or tryptophan. A D gene is named only where the DNA matches it firmly. Size is stated for part of the rows, as once, few or many counts, or as a class when the clone is expanded.

v_call: TRBV27; d_call: .; cdr3_length: 16; j_call: TRBJ2-7; clone_size: .; cdr3_aa: CASSLIGEAGSYEQYF; cdr3_nt: TGTGCCAGCAGTTTAATCGGCGAGGCGGGGAGCTACGAGCAGTACTTC
v_call: TRBV6-6; d_call: TRBD1; cdr3_length: 14; j_call: TRBJ2-7; clone_size: many; cdr3_aa: CASSPGQNVYEQYF; cdr3_nt: TGTGCCAGCAGTCCGGGACAGAACGTCTACGAGCAGTACTTC
v_call: TRBV12-3/TRBV12-4; d_call: .; cdr3_length: 12; j_call: TRBJ2-6; clone_size: .; cdr3_aa: CASRMVDLVLTF; cdr3_nt: TGTGCCAGCAGAATGGTAGACTTGGTCCTGACTTTC
v_call: TRBV6-6; d_call: TRBD2; cdr3_length: 15; j_call: TRBJ2-7; clone_size: .; cdr3_aa: CASSFVSGSSYEQYF; cdr3_nt: TGTGCCAGCAGTTTCGTTAGCGGGAGCTCCTACGAGCAGTACTTC
v_call: TRBV29-1; d_call: TRBD1; cdr3_length: 14; j_call: TRBJ1-2; clone_size: .; cdr3_aa: CSVGEDRASYGYTF; cdr3_nt: TGCAGCGTTGGGGAGGACAGGGCATCGTATGGCTACACCTTC
v_call: TRBV20-1; d_call: TRBD1; cdr3_length: 13; j_call: TRBJ1-1; clone_size: once; cdr3_aa: CSARTGLGTEAFF; cdr3_nt: TGCAGTGCCCGGACAGGCTTAGGCACTGAAGCTTTCTTT
v_call: TRBV7-2; d_call: TRBD1; cdr3_length: 15; j_call: TRBJ2-7; clone_size: few; cdr3_aa: CASSGSGTGAHEQYF; cdr3_nt: TGTGCCAGCAGCGGATCCGGGACAGGGGCCCACGAGCAGTACTTC
v_call: TRBV9; d_call: TRBD1; cdr3_length: 14; j_call: TRBJ1-4; clone_size: .; cdr3_aa: CASSGDSYNEKLFF; cdr3_nt: TGTGCCAGCAGTGGGGACAGTTATAATGAAAAACTGTTTTTT
v_call: TRBV29-1; d_call: .; cdr3_length: 14; j_call: TRBJ2-7; clone_size: .; cdr3_aa: CSVTITGSLYEQYF; cdr3_nt: TGCAGCGTCACGATCACAGGGTCACTATACGAGCAGTACTTC
v_call: TRBV5-5; d_call: .; cdr3_length: 14; j_call: TRBJ2-7; clone_size: many; cdr3_aa: CASSTPTSSYEQYF; cdr3_nt: TGTGCCAGCAGCACCCCGACGAGCTCCTACGAGCAGTACTTC
v_call: TRBV5-1; d_call: .; cdr3_length: 14; j_call: TRBJ1-1; clone_size: .; cdr3_aa: CASMVSGGNTEAFF; cdr3_nt: TGCGCCAGCATGGTTTCTGGGGGGAACACTGAAGCTTTCTTT
v_call: TRBV20-1; d_call: .; cdr3_length: 14; j_call: TRBJ2-3; clone_size: many; cdr3_aa: CSAPEDPSTDTQYF; cdr3_nt: TGCAGTGCTCCAGAGGATCCTAGCACAGATACGCAGTATTTT